Included here is one TCR beta chain sequence, with context. Its antigen has not been determined. Qualities for individual bases were not recorded, and no much larger clone is one base off. This sample stems from a study of identical twins (dated by TCRdb to about 2016). In terms of the full investigation: The study deep-sequenced TCR alpha and beta repertoires from monozygotic twins, unrelated adults of various ages and cord blood to test whether fetal clonotypes persist. To rule out contamination, the twin experiments were replicated at different times with different library preparation protocols. The research as a whole found: Invariant T cells such as MAIT and iNKT could partly confound zero-insertion analyses, though diverse VJ usage argued against this for most clonotypes. Excess twin sharing in beta out-of-frame sequences was weaker because fewer shared sequences lowered the signal-to-noise ratio. Because the same donors could not be followed over many years, the conclusions relied on cross-sectional statistical analysis. Recombination models systematically underestimated out-of-frame TCR alpha sharing in monozygotic twins but agreed with sharing between unrelated individuals. Compared with coincidental sharing between unrelated individuals, out-of-frame TCR alpha sequences shared between twins had an excess of sequences with low generation probability. Fewer insertions were carried by abundant cord blood beta clonotypes, a similar but weaker trend appeared in young adult naive repertoires, and no such trend appeared in memory repertoires.

The method behind the library was 5' RACE. The sample was run on an Illumina HiSeq 2000. A universal primer binding site was introduced by template switching, and a unique molecular identifier was present in the final cDNA, enabling accurate counting of TCR cDNA molecules. Specific primers in the conserved constant-segment region were used to synthesize first-strand cDNA for TCR alpha and beta chains. To control for contamination, every cDNA library carried two barcodes: a SMART-Mk sample barcode plus Illumina barcodes. TruSeq adapter sequences and Illumina sample barcodes were added in two successive PCR steps. The Illumina HiSeq platform was used with custom primers to sequence TCR alpha and beta cDNA libraries. From the authors' description of their analysis: MiGEC processed the raw reads to extract unique molecular identifiers, while MiXCR was used to determine the CDR3 positions. For each individual, recombination models were inferred using an EM algorithm with the repgenHMM and IGoR tools. Shared clonotypes were analyzed with the tcR package in R, and sharing was normalized by the product of cloneset sizes. To study raw recombination free of thymic and clonal selection effects, out-of-frame nonproductive sequences were analyzed. TCRdb itself trimmed the public reads at Q25 with fastp, ran MiXCR and retained productive beta chains. CDR3 protein duplicates are merged, each entry listing the most common genes and DNA. Clone size and V and J calls follow TCRdb, not the original study. The sample table contains about 240,000 distinct CDR3 sequences; only one count was recorded for about 12% of them. Of the sample, about 4.1% is held by the ten largest clones.

The CDR1 and CDR2 encoded by the germline V gene (reference sequence) are DFQATT and SNEGSKA. V is reduced by 5 bases and J by 3 bases, leaving a spacing of 19 bases between them. The CDR3 spans 15 residues, from the cysteine through the phenylalanine. The only DNA kept is the CDR3, 45 bases in frame from the first base. All donors were healthy Caucasians. The twin cohort consisted of three pairs of female monozygotic twins, all aged roughly 18 to 29 years. Miltenyi CD45RO+ enrichment and human naive T-cell isolation kits were used to isolate memory (CD45RO+) and naive T cells from PBMC. The data also belong to a second study, concerning yellow fever vaccine responses in identical twins. Drawing on the second study: According to the authors, the vaccine-induced T cell response in identical twins seemed to be partly convergent and partly specific to each individual. In the study, vaccine-responding T cell clones were precisely tracked in identical twins.

The V and J genes are TRBV20-1 and TRBJ2-5, and the D gene may be TRBD1, 6 bases matching. The sequenced sample was memory (CD45RO+) T cells sorted from blood. Reading the label with the study, this specimen's cell subset or site is: CD45RO+ enriched T cells. The source is a woman aged 18-29 years in good health. The CDR3 amino acid sequence is: CSASRGRERKETQYF. DNA sequence: TGCAGTGCTTCCAGGGGCAGGGAGAGGAAAGAGACCCAGTACTTC.